This T cell receptor beta chain was documented in a study of identical twins. Study-level results: Out-of-frame beta sequences exhibited a weaker degree of excess twin sharing. Fewer insertions characterized abundant cord blood beta clonotypes, whereas memory repertoires showed none.

Germline V lookup: CDR1 SGHVS, CDR2 FQNEAQ. V lost 1 base to trimming and J lost 10 bases, with 14 bases between them. The CDR3 length is 14 residues. Template switching created a universal primer site, and the cDNA included unique molecular identifiers. TCRdb reprocessed the 5' RACE reads with MiXCR, giving one entry per CDR3 protein. This sample has about 200,000 distinct CDR3 sequences, with approximately 15% found just once. This clonotype came up a few times. Its cognate antigen is unknown. These same data were also listed under a study on T cells expressing NK-cell markers. That work contributes: The CD3+CD56-NKG2C+ fraction of a handful of donors was also led by these clonotypes.

The chain combines TRBV7-8 with TRBJ1-5; D remains ambiguous. The sequenced material came from CD8+ T cells sorted from blood. This TCR came from a young woman in good health. The CDR3: CASSLGTPSSPQHF. CDR3 sequence (DNA): TGTGCCAGCAGCTTAGGGACCCCCTCGTCACCCCAGCATTTT. Supplemented by reference TRBV7-8 and TRBJ1-5, the full variable domain reads GAGVSQSPRYKVAKRGQDVALRCDPISGHVSLFWYQQALGQGPEFLTYFQNEAQLDKSGLPSDRFFAERPEGSVSTLKIQRTQQEDSAVYLCASSLGTPSSPQHFGDGTRLSIL.